These 8 T cell receptor beta chains came from one sample sequenced in a study of T cells in Graves' hyperthyroidism and ophthalmopathy. The source material, RNA transcripts, was used to amplify TCR beta CDR3 regions. The TCR CDR3 first-round RT-PCR relied on the HTBI primer set. A single record per CDR3 protein comes from TCRdb applying MiXCR to the multiplex PCR reads. The data show 530,000 or so distinct CDR3 sequences, approximately 44% seen once. The source material was peripheral blood or thyroid tissue (not recorded which). These receptors came from a woman in her late teens or twenties with Graves' hyperthyroidism.

A few counts support this clonotype. V gene TRBV14 combines with J gene TRBJ1-1; D not certain. Trimming took off 1 base at V and 1 base at J, with 16 bases between the two ends. CDR1 SGHDN and CDR2 FVKESK come from the germline V gene. The CDR3 consists of 17 residues. DNA of the CDR3: TGTGCCAGCAGCCAAGGACAAATATCCTTCGGGAACACTGAAGCTTTCTTT. The encoded protein is CASSQGQISFGNTEAFF.

Details on this clonotype: It is likely a read error, because the conserved phenylalanine at the end of the CDR3 is missing. The chain combines TRBV12-3 or TRBV12-4 with TRBJ1-1; D is undetermined. Trimming took 5 bases from V and 3 from J, leaving 4 bases between them. The CDR3 is made up of 11 amino acids. CDR3: CASSPDTEAFL. CDR3 nucleotides: TGTGCCAGCAGTCCGGACACTGAAGCTTTCCTT.

A note on this clonotype: One junction end does not reproduce the germline sequence, and a read error may be involved. The chain is built from TRBV20-1 and TRBJ2-7, with TRBD2 matching 10 bases. Germline V lookup: CDR1 DFQATT, CDR2 SNEGSKA (reference sequence). The CDR3 contains 14 residues. The CDR3 sequence is CSARGLAEIRKQYF. The DNA of the CDR3 is TGCAGTGCCAGAGGACTAGCGGAGATACGTAAGCAGTACTTC.

CDR3 loop: CASSKNPGHHLSNSYEQYF. DNA of the CDR3: TGTGCCAGCAGCAAAAATCCGGGACACCACTTAAGTAACTCCTACGAGCAGTACTTC. V is TRBV11-2 and J is TRBJ2-7, with a possible D match to TRBD1 (6 bases). This CDR3 has 19 amino acids. V lost 5 bases to trimming and J lost 0 bases, with 26 bases between them. Germline V gene lookup returns CDR1 SGHAT and CDR2 FQNNGV.

Ten or more counts support this clonotype. This chain joins TRBV25-1 and TRBJ2-7, with 11 nucleotides matching TRBD2. The germline V gene encodes CDR1 MGHDK and CDR2 SYGVNS. The CDR3 extends over 16 amino acids. The junction had 6 bases not matched to a gene; V was cut back by 4 bases and J by 1 base. The CDR3 sequence is CASSVIAGGLSYEQYF. For the CDR3, the DNA is TGTGCCAGCAGTGTTATAGCGGGAGGGTTGTCCTACGAGCAGTACTTC.

This clonotype was observed a few times. The CDR3 nucleotides read TGTGCCAGCAGTTACTCACAGGGGGCCTCGTGGGGCTACACCTTC. Translation gives CASSYSQGASWGYTF. The V and J genes are TRBV6-6 and TRBJ1-2; 9 nucleotides agree with TRBD1. This CDR3 region has 15 residues. V dropped 0 bases and J dropped 8; count of bases not matched to a gene: 7. Germline CDR1 and CDR2: MNHNY and SVGAGI (reference sequence).

A remark on this clonotype: Its ends do not fully match the called genes, so a read error is possible. The J gene is TRBJ1-1, the V gene TRBV7-8; D perhaps matches TRBD1 (5 bases). The germline V gene has CDR1 SGHVS and CDR2 FQNEAQ. The CDR3 loop spans 14 amino acids. The CDR3 coding sequence is TGTGCCAGCTTCCGGGACGGACCAAACACTGAAGCTTTGTTT. Its translation: CASFRDGPNTEALF.

This clonotype was seen at least ten times. This chain connects TRBV4-3 to TRBJ2-5; no reliable D call. Germline V gene sequence: CDR1 LGHNA, CDR2 YSLEER. V was pared by 5 bases and J by 2 bases, with 9 bases between. CDR3 size: 13 residues. CDR3 coding DNA: TGCGCCAGCAGCTCGTCGAAACAAGAGACCCAGTACTTC. It is translated as CASSSSKQETQYF.